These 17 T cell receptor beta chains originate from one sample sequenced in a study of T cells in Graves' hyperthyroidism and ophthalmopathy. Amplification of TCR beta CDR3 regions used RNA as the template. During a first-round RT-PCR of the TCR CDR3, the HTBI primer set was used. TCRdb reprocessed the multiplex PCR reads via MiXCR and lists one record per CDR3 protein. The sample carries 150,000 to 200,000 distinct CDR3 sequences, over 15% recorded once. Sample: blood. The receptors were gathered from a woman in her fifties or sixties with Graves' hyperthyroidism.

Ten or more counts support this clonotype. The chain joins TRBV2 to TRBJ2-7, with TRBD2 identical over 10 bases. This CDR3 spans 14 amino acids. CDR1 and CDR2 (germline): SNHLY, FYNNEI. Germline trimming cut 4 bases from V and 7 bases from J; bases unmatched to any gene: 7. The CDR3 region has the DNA TGTGCCAGCAGTGTAGCGGGGGGCCCAAGGGAGCAGTACTTC. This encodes CASSVAGGPREQYF.

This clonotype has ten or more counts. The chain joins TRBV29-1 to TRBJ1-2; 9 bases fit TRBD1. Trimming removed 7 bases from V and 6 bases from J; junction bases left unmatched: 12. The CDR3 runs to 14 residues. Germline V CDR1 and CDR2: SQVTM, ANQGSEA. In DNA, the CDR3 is TGCAGCGGCGGGACAGGGAGTGTTTTAGATGGCTACACCTTC. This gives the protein CSGGTGSVLDGYTF.

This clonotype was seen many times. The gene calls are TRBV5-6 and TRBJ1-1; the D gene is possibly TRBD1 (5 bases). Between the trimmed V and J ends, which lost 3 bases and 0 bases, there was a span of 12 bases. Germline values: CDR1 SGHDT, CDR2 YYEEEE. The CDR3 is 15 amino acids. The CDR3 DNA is TGTGCCAGCAGCTCTTGGGACCGTCTGAACACTGAAGCTTTCTTT. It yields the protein CASSSWDRLNTEAFF.

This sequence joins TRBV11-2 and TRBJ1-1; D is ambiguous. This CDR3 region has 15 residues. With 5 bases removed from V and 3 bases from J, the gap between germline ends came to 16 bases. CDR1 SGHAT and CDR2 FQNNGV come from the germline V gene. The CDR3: CASSPLRAGDTEAFF. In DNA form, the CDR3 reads TGTGCCAGCAGCCCCCTTCGGGCAGGTGACACTGAAGCTTTCTTT.

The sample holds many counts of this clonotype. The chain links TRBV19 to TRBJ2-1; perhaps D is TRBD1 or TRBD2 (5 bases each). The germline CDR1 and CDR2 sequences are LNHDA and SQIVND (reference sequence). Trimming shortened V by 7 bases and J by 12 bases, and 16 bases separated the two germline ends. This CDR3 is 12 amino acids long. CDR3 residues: CASTALRGRQFF. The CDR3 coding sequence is TGTGCCAGTACCGCCCTGAGGGGTCGGCAGTTCTTC.

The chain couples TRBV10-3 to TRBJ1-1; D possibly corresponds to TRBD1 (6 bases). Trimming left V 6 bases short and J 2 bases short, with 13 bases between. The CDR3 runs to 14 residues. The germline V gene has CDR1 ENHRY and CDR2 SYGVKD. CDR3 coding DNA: TGTGCCATCAGCAAAACAGGGATAAACACTGAAGCTTTCTTT. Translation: CAISKTGINTEAFF.

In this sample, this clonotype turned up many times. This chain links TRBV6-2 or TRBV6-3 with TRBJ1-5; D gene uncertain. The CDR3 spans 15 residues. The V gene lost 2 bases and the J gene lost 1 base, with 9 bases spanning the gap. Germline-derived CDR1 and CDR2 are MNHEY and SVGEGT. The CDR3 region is CASSYERASNQPQHF. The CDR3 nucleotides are TGTGCCAGCAGTTACGAGCGGGCGAGCAATCAGCCCCAGCATTTT.

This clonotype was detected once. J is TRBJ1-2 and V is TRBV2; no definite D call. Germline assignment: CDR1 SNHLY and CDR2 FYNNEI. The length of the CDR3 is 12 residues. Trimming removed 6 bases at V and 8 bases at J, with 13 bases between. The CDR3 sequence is CASRPGTRGYTF. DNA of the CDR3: TGTGCCAGCAGACCCGGAACCAGGGGCTACACCTTC. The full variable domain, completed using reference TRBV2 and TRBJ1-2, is EPEVTQTPSHQVTQMGQEVILRCVPISNHLYFYWYRQILGQKVEFLVSFYNNEISEKSEIFDDQFSVERPDGSNFTLKIRSTKLEDSAMYFCASRPGTRGYTFGSGTRLTVV.

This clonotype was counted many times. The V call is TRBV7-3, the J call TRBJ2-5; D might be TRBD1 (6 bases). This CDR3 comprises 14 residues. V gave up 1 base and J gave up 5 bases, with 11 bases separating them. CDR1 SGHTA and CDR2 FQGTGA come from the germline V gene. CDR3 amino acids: CASSLSGQGETQYF. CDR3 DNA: TGTGCCAGCAGCTTAAGTGGGCAGGGGGAGACCCAGTACTTC.

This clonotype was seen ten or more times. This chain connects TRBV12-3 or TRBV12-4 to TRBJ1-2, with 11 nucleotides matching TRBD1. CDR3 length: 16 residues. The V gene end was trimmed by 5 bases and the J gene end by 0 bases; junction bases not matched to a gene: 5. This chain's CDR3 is CASSPGTGGANYGYTF. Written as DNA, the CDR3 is TGTGCCAGCAGTCCCGGGACAGGGGGTGCTAACTATGGCTACACCTTC.

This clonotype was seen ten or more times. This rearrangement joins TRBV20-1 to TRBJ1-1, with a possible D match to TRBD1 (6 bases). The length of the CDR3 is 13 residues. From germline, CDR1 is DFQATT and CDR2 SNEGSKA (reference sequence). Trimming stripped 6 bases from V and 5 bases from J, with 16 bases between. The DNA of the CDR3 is TGCAGTGCGGCACAGGGAGGAGGAACTGAAGCTTTCTTT. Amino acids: CSAAQGGGTEAFF.

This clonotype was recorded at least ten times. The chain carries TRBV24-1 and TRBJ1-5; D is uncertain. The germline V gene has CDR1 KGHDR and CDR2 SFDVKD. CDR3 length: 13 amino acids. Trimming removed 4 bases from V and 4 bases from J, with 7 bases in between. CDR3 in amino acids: CATSDGQNQPQHF. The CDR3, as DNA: TGTGCCACCAGTGACGGCCAGAATCAGCCCCAGCATTTT.

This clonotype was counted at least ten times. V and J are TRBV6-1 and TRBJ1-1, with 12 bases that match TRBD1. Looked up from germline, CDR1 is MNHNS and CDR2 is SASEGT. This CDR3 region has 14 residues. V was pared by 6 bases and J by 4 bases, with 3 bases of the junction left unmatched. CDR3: CASRGTGGGTEAFF. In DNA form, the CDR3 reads TGTGCCAGCAGGGGGACAGGGGGCGGCACTGAAGCTTTCTTT.

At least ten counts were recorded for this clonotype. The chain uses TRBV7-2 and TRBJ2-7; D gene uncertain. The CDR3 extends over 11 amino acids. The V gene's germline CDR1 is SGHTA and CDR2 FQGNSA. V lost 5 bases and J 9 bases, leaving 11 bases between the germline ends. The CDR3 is CASSSQERQYF. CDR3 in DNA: TGTGCCAGCAGCAGTCAGGAAAGGCAGTACTTC.

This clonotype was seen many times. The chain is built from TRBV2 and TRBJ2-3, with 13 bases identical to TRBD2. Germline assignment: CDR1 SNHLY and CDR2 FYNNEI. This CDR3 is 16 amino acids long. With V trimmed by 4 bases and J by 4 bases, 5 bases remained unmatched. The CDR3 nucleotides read TGTGCCAGCAGTGGGACTAGCGGGGGCCTCCCAGATACGCAGTATTTT. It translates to CASSGTSGGLPDTQYF.

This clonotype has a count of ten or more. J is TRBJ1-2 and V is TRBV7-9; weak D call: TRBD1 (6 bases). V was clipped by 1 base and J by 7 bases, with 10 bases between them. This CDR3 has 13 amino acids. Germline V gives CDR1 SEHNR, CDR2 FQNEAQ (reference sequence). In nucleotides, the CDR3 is TGTGCCAGCAGCTTAGGACAGGTCTTTGGCTACACCTTC. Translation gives CASSLGQVFGYTF. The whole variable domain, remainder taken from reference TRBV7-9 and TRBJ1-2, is DTGVSQNPRHKITKRGQNVTFRCDPISEHNRLYWYRQTLGQGPEFLTYFQNEAQLEKSRLLSDRFSAERPKGSFSTLEIQRTEQGDSAMYLCASSLGQVFGYTFGSGTRLTVV.

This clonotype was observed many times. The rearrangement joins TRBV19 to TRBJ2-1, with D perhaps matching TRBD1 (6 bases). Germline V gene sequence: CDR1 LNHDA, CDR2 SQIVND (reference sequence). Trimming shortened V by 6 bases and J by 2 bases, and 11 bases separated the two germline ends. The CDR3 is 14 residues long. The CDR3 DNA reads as TGTGCCAGTAGCCGGACAGACACCTACAATGAGCAGTTCTTC. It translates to CASSRTDTYNEQFF.